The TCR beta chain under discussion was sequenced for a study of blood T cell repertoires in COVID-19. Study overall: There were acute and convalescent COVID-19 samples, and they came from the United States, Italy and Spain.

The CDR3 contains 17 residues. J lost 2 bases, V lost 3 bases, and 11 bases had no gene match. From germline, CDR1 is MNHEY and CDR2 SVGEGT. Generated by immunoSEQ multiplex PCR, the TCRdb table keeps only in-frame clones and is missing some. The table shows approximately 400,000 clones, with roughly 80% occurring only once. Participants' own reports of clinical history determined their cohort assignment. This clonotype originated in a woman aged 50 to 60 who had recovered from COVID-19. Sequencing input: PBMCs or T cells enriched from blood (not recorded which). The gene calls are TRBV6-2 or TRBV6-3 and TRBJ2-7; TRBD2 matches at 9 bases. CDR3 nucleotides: TGTGCCAGCAGTTATCGATCGGCGGGAGGGAGCCCCTACGAGCAGTACTTC. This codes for CASSYRSAGGSPYEQYF.